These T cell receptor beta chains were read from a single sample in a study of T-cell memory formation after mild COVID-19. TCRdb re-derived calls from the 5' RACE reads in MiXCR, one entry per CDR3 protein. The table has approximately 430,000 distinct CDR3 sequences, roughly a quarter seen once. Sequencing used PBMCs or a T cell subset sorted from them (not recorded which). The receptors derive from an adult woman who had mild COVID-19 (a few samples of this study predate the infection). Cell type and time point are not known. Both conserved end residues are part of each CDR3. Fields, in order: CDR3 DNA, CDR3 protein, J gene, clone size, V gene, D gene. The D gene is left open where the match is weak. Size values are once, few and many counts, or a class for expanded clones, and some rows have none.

CDR3 DNA: TGCGCCAGCAGTTCTACCGGGACACCGTCCGGGGAGCTGTTTTTT; CDR3 protein: CASSSTGTPSGELFF; J gene: TRBJ2-2; clone size: few; V gene: TRBV5-1; D gene: .
CDR3 DNA: TGTGCCAGCAGCCCCGGGACAGGCGTTTACAATGAGCAGTTCTTC; CDR3 protein: CASSPGTGVYNEQFF; J gene: TRBJ2-1; clone size: few; V gene: TRBV6-2/TRBV6-3; D gene: TRBD1
CDR3 DNA: TGTGCCAGCAGCTTACCGGCGGGTGGGACCACAGATACGCAGTATTTT; CDR3 protein: CASSLPAGGTTDTQYF; J gene: TRBJ2-3; clone size: .; V gene: TRBV7-6; D gene: .
CDR3 DNA: TGTGCCTGGAGTGGACTTTGGCTAGCGGGAGGGTCCTACAATGAGCAGTTCTTC; CDR3 protein: CAWSGLWLAGGSYNEQFF; J gene: TRBJ2-1; clone size: few; V gene: TRBV30; D gene: TRBD2
CDR3 DNA: TGTGCCAGCACCGGGGACGATCCACCAACTAATGAAAAACTGTTTTTT; CDR3 protein: CASTGDDPPTNEKLFF; J gene: TRBJ1-4; clone size: .; V gene: TRBV28; D gene: .
CDR3 DNA: TGTGCCAGCAGCTTGGGTCTAGTGGATCAGCCCCAGCATTTT; CDR3 protein: CASSLGLVDQPQHF; J gene: TRBJ1-5; clone size: few; V gene: TRBV5-5; D gene: .
CDR3 DNA: TGTGCCTGGAGTCAGTCCCCCGAGCAGTACTTC; CDR3 protein: CAWSQSPEQYF; J gene: TRBJ2-7; clone size: many; V gene: TRBV30; D gene: .
CDR3 DNA: TGTGCCAGTAGTTGGGGACTAGGAACAGATACGCAGTATTTT; CDR3 protein: CASSWGLGTDTQYF; J gene: TRBJ2-3; clone size: few; V gene: TRBV19; D gene: TRBD2
CDR3 DNA: TGCGCCAGCAGCCAGGCAGTTGGACAGGACTATGGCTACACCTTC; CDR3 protein: CASSQAVGQDYGYTF; J gene: TRBJ1-2; clone size: .; V gene: TRBV4-1; D gene: TRBD1
CDR3 DNA: TGCGCCAGCAGCCGACGACAGGGAGAAGGAAACCCTGAAGCTTTCTTT; CDR3 protein: CASSRRQGEGNPEAFF; J gene: TRBJ1-1; clone size: .; V gene: TRBV4-3; D gene: TRBD1
CDR3 DNA: TGCAGTGCTAGACAGAAGAATGAAAAACTGTTTTTT; CDR3 protein: CSARQKNEKLFF; J gene: TRBJ1-4; clone size: .; V gene: TRBV20-1; D gene: .
CDR3 DNA: TGTGCCAGCAGCTACCGGGACACCCATGAGCAGTTCTTC; CDR3 protein: CASSYRDTHEQFF; J gene: TRBJ2-1; clone size: .; V gene: TRBV7-9; D gene: .
CDR3 DNA: TGCGCCACCGCTATTTACTGGGGTAACACCGGGGAGCTGTTTTTT; CDR3 protein: CATAIYWGNTGELFF; J gene: TRBJ2-2; clone size: few; V gene: TRBV5-1; D gene: .
CDR3 DNA: TGCAGTGCTAGCACCCTCGGGGACGGCTACACCTTC; CDR3 protein: CSASTLGDGYTF; J gene: TRBJ1-2; clone size: .; V gene: TRBV20-1; D gene: .
CDR3 DNA: TGTGCCAGCAGCTTAAGGGAGGACCAGAACACTGAAGCTTTCTTT; CDR3 protein: CASSLREDQNTEAFF; J gene: TRBJ1-1; clone size: few; V gene: TRBV7-9; D gene: .
CDR3 DNA: TGTGCCAGCAGCTCCTTAAGCGGGGATCCATCCGAGCAGTACTTC; CDR3 protein: CASSSLSGDPSEQYF; J gene: TRBJ2-7; clone size: few; V gene: TRBV7-9; D gene: TRBD2
CDR3 DNA: TGCAGTGCTAGAGATAAAAGGGCTAGCGGGAATTATGAGCAGTTCTTC; CDR3 protein: CSARDKRASGNYEQFF; J gene: TRBJ2-1; clone size: .; V gene: TRBV20-1; D gene: TRBD2
CDR3 DNA: TGTGCCAGTAGTATAAGGCCGGGTGGGTCCAATGAGCAGTTCTTC; CDR3 protein: CASSIRPGGSNEQFF; J gene: TRBJ2-1; clone size: .; V gene: TRBV19; D gene: .
CDR3 DNA: TGTGCCAGCAGCCATCCTAGCGGGAGGATTTGGAGCACAGATACGCAGTATTTT; CDR3 protein: CASSHPSGRIWSTDTQYF; J gene: TRBJ2-3; clone size: few; V gene: TRBV7-2; D gene: TRBD2
CDR3 DNA: TGCGCCAGCAGCCAAGATATGCGACAGGGGTATCAGCCCCAGCATTTT; CDR3 protein: CASSQDMRQGYQPQHF; J gene: TRBJ1-5; clone size: .; V gene: TRBV4-3; D gene: TRBD1
CDR3 DNA: TGTGCCAGCAGGCTCTCCGGGGTTCAGCCCCAGCATTTT; CDR3 protein: CASRLSGVQPQHF; J gene: TRBJ1-5; clone size: .; V gene: TRBV12-3/TRBV12-4; D gene: .
CDR3 DNA: TGTGCCAGTCCAAATCGGGGGGAGCTGTTTTTT; CDR3 protein: CASPNRGELFF; J gene: TRBJ2-2; clone size: .; V gene: TRBV14; D gene: .